These 14 T cell receptor beta chains originate from one sample sequenced in a study of identical twins. TCRdb re-derived calls from the 5' RACE reads in MiXCR, one entry per CDR3 protein. Of about 570,000 distinct CDR3 sequences listed, 7.5% to 10% are singletons. The sample was also reused in another study, on yellow fever vaccine responses in identical twins.

Sample: PBMCs. The receptor source for this set is a woman aged 18-29 years in good health.

This clonotype has a handful of counts. The chain combines TRBV6-2 or TRBV6-3 with TRBJ2-5, with D possibly being TRBD1 (5 bases). CDR1 is MNHEY and CDR2 is SVGEGT in the germline V gene. Trimming stripped 5 bases from V and 1 base from J, with 11 bases between. The CDR3 runs 14 residues. The DNA of the CDR3 is TGTGCCAGCAGTCGAAAGACAGTCCAAGAGACCCAGTACTTC. Translation gives CASSRKTVQETQYF.

This sequence joins TRBV7-3 and TRBJ2-2; TRBD2 aligns across 7 bases. The CDR3 runs to 18 residues. The germline V gene encodes CDR1 SGHTA and CDR2 FQGTGA. V was clipped by 11 bases and J by 3 bases; unmatched bases: 21. CDR3 bases: TGTGCCTTCAGTTCAAATGCGGCACTAGCGAGCCACACCGGGGAGCTGTTTTTT. Protein: CAFSSNAALASHTGELFF.

This chain links TRBV29-1 with TRBJ2-2; a possible D gene is TRBD1 (5 bases). V was clipped by 6 bases and J by 0 bases, with 11 bases between them. The V gene's germline CDR1 is SQVTM and CDR2 ANQGSEA. The CDR3 runs to 14 residues. In DNA, the CDR3 is TGCAGCGTGGGGCGAGGCGCGAACACCGGGGAGCTGTTTTTT. Its protein product is CSVGRGANTGELFF.

The sample holds many counts of this clonotype. The V call is TRBV20-1, the J call TRBJ2-1; D is undetermined. There are 12 residues in the CDR3. The germline gives CDR1 DFQATT, CDR2 SNEGSKA (reference sequence). Between the trimmed V and J ends, which lost 0 bases and 10 bases, there was a span of 10 bases. CDR3 protein: CSARDSRREQFF. CDR3 DNA: TGCAGTGCTAGAGATTCCCGCAGGGAGCAGTTCTTC.

The table lists this clonotype with a few counts. The chain links TRBV6-5 to TRBJ2-7; maybe TRBD1 (6 bases). V dropped 0 bases and J dropped 3 bases, with 12 bases sitting between them. CDR1 MNHEY and CDR2 SVGAGI come from the germline V gene. This CDR3 spans 15 amino acids. The CDR3 bases are TGTGCCAGCAGTTACTCGAGGGACAAGGTCTACGAGCAGTACTTC. Amino acid sequence: CASSYSRDKVYEQYF.

The table lists this clonotype with a few counts. Relative to the germline gene, one junction end is altered; a read error may explain this. This chain uses TRBV6-1 with TRBJ1-4; D might be TRBD1 (6 bases). The CDR3 loop spans 16 amino acids. Germline lookup yields CDR1 MNHNS and CDR2 SASEGT. CDR3 amino acids: CASRTNWDTTNEKLFF. CDR3 sequence (DNA): TGTGCCAGCAGAACAAACTGGGACACAACCAATGAAAAACTGTTTTTT.

This clonotype was seen ten or more times. The rearrangement joins TRBV4-3 to TRBJ2-1; TRBD2 matches at 7 bases. J was trimmed by 5 bases and V by 0 bases; bases with no gene match: 4. Germline V gene sequence: CDR1 LGHNA, CDR2 YSLEER. The CDR3 runs to 15 residues. Here the CDR3 DNA reads TGCGCCAGCAGCCAAGACCGGGGACTAAACAATGAGCAGTTCTTC. The encoded protein is CASSQDRGLNNEQFF.

This clonotype was seen a few times. The rearrangement links TRBV3-1 to TRBJ2-3; no clear D. The CDR3 runs 15 residues. The germline gives CDR1 LGHDT, CDR2 YNNKEL (reference sequence). V was clipped by 3 bases and J by 0 bases, with 10 bases between them. The CDR3 nucleotides are TGTGCCAGCAGCCAGACCGACTCGAGCACAGATACGCAGTATTTT. It specifies CASSQTDSSTDTQYF.

This clonotype was seen a few times. The J gene is TRBJ2-7, the V gene TRBV11-3; D might be TRBD1 (6 bases). Germline V gene sequence: CDR1 SGHNT, CDR2 YENEEA. The V end was cut by 5 bases, the J end by 11 bases, with 22 bases between. The CDR3 sequence is 14 residues long. DNA of the CDR3: TGTGCCAGCAGCCTGGGGGCGGCCCAAAGGGAAGAGTACTTC. Its translation: CASSLGAAQREEYF.

This clonotype was seen at least ten times. The chain carries TRBV29-1 and TRBJ2-3, with 10 nucleotides matching TRBD2. Germline V CDR1 and CDR2: SQVTM, ANQGSEA. J was trimmed by 5 bases and V by 7 bases; bases with no gene match: 6. The CDR3 spans 13 residues. CDR3 in DNA: TGCAGCGGGACTAGCGGTTCGATAGATACGCAGTATTTT. Its translation is CSGTSGSIDTQYF.

This clonotype was detected only once. The J gene is TRBJ2-2, the V gene TRBV6-5, with TRBD1 matching over 7 bases. V was clipped by 2 bases and J by 0 bases; unmatched bases: 9. This CDR3 has 18 amino acids. Germline V CDR1 and CDR2: MNHEY, SVGAGI. CDR3 region: CASSYRTGIPANTGELFF. The CDR3 DNA reads as TGTGCCAGCAGTTACCGGACAGGCATCCCGGCGAACACCGGGGAGCTGTTTTTT.

This clonotype showed up just a few times. The chain recombines TRBV4-3 with TRBJ2-7, with D perhaps given as TRBD1 or TRBD2 (5 bases each). This CDR3 contains 14 residues. Germline V gene sequence: CDR1 LGHNA, CDR2 YSLEER. V lost 0 bases and J lost 2, with 8 bases in between. The CDR3 nucleotides read TGCGCCAGCAGCCAAGATGGGGGAGCCTACGAGCAGTACTTC. It is translated as CASSQDGGAYEQYF.

In this sample, this clonotype turned up many times. The V call is TRBV6-1, the J call TRBJ2-5; 7 bases match TRBD1. Germline V gene lookup returns CDR1 MNHNS and CDR2 SASEGT. V lost 3 bases and J lost 4; bases outside the gene matches: 5. This CDR3 is 14 amino acids long. CDR3 sequence: CASSDYRGVETQYF. The CDR3 DNA sequence: TGTGCCAGCAGTGATTACAGGGGTGTAGAGACCCAGTACTTC.

This clonotype occurred a few times. The chain is built from TRBV28 and TRBJ2-6; a weak D match, TRBD2 (6 bases). The V and J ends lost 6 bases and 2 bases respectively, with 11 bases between them. The CDR3 length is 15 residues. Germline V gene data show CDR1 as MDHEN and CDR2 as SYDVKM. The chain's CDR3 is CASRLREAGANVLTF. The CDR3, as DNA: TGTGCCAGCAGACTCAGGGAGGCTGGGGCCAACGTCCTGACTTTC.